The clone carrying this TCR beta chain was observed a handful of times. Its cognate antigen is unknown. Time point given: baseline pretreatment blood. Treatment: 15 Gy SBRT to primary tumor, nephrectomy 4 weeks later. Serial blood draws occurred at baseline and 2 and 4 weeks post-SBRT. Clear cell pathology was present in this patient's renal cell carcinoma. This specimen belongs to a study of radiation and T cells in renal cell carcinoma. Study information: Nephrectomy followed 15 Gy stereotactic body radiation by 4 weeks. General study findings and limits: In blood, top tumor clones expanded by 2 weeks, shrinking by 4.

The V and J ends lost 1 base and 4 bases respectively, with 11 bases between them. CDR1 SGHNT and CDR2 YENEEA come from the germline V gene. CDR3 size: 15 residues. Using immunoSEQ multiplex PCR, the repertoire was profiled, and TCRdb retains in-frame clones only, with some absent. The sample records approximately 110,000 clones, 80% to 85% being singletons. The sequencing here drew on blood, taken from a patient whose treatment included radiotherapy and nephrectomy. This receptor was taken from a woman aged 60-70 years with renal cell carcinoma. This sequence joins TRBV11-3 and TRBJ2-1; D possibly corresponds to TRBD1 (7 bases). The CDR3 region is CASSLGQGGYNEQFF. CDR3 DNA: TGTGCCAGCAGCTTAGGACAGGGAGGATACAATGAGCAGTTCTTC.